This note documents a single TCR beta chain sequence. This clonotype has at least ten counts. Its antigen is unknown. No qualities accompany the bases; no much larger clone lies one base away. Ophthalmopathy patients had moderately to severely active disease, with a Clinical Activity Score of 3 or more, a NOSPECS grade of 4 or more, and a disease duration of less than 3 months. Any patient with an uncontrolled infection, another autoimmune disease, pregnancy or lactation was excluded. Diagnoses relied on clinical symptoms, serum thyroxine and TRAb, thyroid ultrasound and orbital computed tomography. Ficoll-Paque density gradient centrifugation was used to isolate PBMCs from about 10 ml of fresh peripheral blood. Total RNA was extracted using Trizol reagent, and RNA quality was assessed on an Agilent 2100 Bioanalyzer. These data are taken from a study of T cells in Graves' hyperthyroidism and ophthalmopathy (dated by TCRdb to the late 2010s). Turning to the overall study: Peripheral blood samples were taken at the time of initial diagnosis, prior to any treatment. Once sampling was done, hyperthyroidism patients were given methimazole at a starting dose of 30 mg daily, whereas ophthalmopathy patients were given high-dose intravenous methylprednisolone. Prospective prediction of ophthalmopathy was tested in an independent validation cohort consisting of under 20 hyperthyroidism patients and around 16 patients who later progressed to ophthalmopathy. To identify distinguishing TCR V-J signatures, a discovery cohort of roughly 100 patients was used, comprising 40 to 45 with Graves' ophthalmopathy and approximately 58 with stable Graves' hyperthyroidism. The approximately 90 discovery patients were divided at random into training and test sets in a 7:3 ratio. Thyroid tissue and blood T-cell repertoires from six or seven Graves' hyperthyroidism patients were also compared in the study. According to the paper, TCR Vbeta CDR3 sequencing was carried out on approximately 140 peripheral blood samples, which came from around 43 ophthalmopathy, 75 or so hyperthyroidism and 17 progressor patients.

Amplification of TCR beta CDR3 regions was carried out from RNA transcripts. A first-round RT-PCR of the TCR CDR3 used the HTBI primer set with the Qiagen OneStep RT-PCR kit. A second multiplex PCR round built the libraries, followed by size selection and purification. The libraries were sequenced on an Illumina HiSeq2000 using paired-end 100 bp reads. As for how the authors treated the data: SOAPnuke was used to process the raw data, throwing out any read that contained adapters or uncalled bases, had a mean Phred below 15, or lacked an exact constant-primer or identifier match. COPE v1.2.5 was used to merge the high-quality paired reads, and each unique nucleotide sequence was defined as a clonotype. MiTCR v1.1 was used to align the clonotypes against IMGT TRBV, TRBD and TRBJ reference segments. The analysis included only V-J combinations with a frequency above 0.0001, which together covered 98% to 99.2% of the repertoires. The TCS score was defined as the ratio of F50 (clonal expansion) to E x V (chaos), calculated using BLOSUM62-based TCRdist between CDR3 peptides within each V-J. Welch's t-statistics and random forest reduced 514 V-J features to roughly 13, which were used in a naive Bayes classifier (R e1071). Clones were called with MiXCR by TCRdb after fastp trimmed the public reads at Q25, and only in-frame beta chains were retained. When rows share a CDR3 protein, they turn into one entry using the most common DNA and genes. The V and J calls here are based on TCRdb, not the publication. The sample includes some 350,000 distinct CDR3 sequences, with about 16% observed a single time. The ten largest clones capture about 21% of the sample.

The cysteine opens and the phenylalanine closes a CDR3 of 15 amino acids. Solely the CDR3 DNA is kept, with 45 bases framed from the first base. V is shortened by 6 bases, J by 1 base, and the region joining them spans 15 bases. From the germline V gene, CDR1 is MNHNS and CDR2 is SASEGT. Broad study findings and their caveats: Most expanded thyroid clonotypes (frequency above 0.001) were also detected in blood, a finding suggesting that blood repertoires may reflect thyroid immune responses. A 13 V-J signature model separated ophthalmopathy from stable hyperthyroidism, with roughly 88% sensitivity and around 84% specificity in cross-validation and 80%/75% in testing. In validation, progression to ophthalmopathy was predicted by the model with 70.59% sensitivity and under 85% specificity, a median of about 6.8 months before onset. Sample size was not statistically predetermined, and blinding of investigators to group allocation was not performed.

This receptor chain uses TRBV6-1 and TRBJ2-5, with no reliable assignment of the D segment. This sequence originates from a woman aged 60 to 75 with Graves' ophthalmopathy. Sequencing used blood. In nucleotide form, the sequence is TGTGCCAGCAGGCCAACGGGTGGCGGCCAAGAGACCCAGTACTTC. The encoded protein is CASRPTGGGQETQYF.